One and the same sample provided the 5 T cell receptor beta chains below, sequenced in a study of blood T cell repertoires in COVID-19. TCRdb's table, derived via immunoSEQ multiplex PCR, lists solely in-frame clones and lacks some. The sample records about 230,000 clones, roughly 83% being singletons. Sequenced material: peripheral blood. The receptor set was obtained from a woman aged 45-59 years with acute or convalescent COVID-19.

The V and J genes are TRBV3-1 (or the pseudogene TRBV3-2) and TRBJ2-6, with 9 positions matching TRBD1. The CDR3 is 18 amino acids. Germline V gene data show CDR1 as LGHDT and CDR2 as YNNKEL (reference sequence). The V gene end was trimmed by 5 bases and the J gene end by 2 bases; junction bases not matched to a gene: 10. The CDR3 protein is CASSAPGQGPAGANVLTF. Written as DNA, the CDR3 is TGTGCCAGCAGCGCACCGGGACAGGGACCGGCTGGGGCCAACGTCCTGACTTTC.

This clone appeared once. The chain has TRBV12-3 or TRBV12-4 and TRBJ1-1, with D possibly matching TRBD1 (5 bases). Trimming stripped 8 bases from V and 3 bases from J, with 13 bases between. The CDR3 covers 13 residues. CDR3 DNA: TGTGCCAGCTTACTTGGCAGGGACACTGAAGCTTTCTTT. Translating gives CASLLGRDTEAFF.

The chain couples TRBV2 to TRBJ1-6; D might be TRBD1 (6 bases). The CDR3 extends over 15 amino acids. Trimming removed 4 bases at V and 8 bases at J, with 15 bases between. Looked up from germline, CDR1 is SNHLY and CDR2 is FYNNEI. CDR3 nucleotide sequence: TGTGCCAGCAGTGGCCCCCAGGGGTTGGATTCACCCCTCCACTTT. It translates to CASSGPQGLDSPLHF.

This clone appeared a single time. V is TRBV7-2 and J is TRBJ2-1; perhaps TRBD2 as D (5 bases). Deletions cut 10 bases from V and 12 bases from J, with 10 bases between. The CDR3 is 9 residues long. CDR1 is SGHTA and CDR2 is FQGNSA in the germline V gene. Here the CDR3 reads CAIGEGQFF. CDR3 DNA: TGTGCCATCGGGGAAGGGCAGTTCTTC.

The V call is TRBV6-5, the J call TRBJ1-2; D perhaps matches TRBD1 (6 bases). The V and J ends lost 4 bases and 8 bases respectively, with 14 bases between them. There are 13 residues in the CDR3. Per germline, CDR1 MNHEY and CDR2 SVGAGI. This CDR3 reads CASSSRGPGGYTF. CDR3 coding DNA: TGTGCCAGCAGTTCGCGGGGGCCCGGGGGCTACACCTTC.